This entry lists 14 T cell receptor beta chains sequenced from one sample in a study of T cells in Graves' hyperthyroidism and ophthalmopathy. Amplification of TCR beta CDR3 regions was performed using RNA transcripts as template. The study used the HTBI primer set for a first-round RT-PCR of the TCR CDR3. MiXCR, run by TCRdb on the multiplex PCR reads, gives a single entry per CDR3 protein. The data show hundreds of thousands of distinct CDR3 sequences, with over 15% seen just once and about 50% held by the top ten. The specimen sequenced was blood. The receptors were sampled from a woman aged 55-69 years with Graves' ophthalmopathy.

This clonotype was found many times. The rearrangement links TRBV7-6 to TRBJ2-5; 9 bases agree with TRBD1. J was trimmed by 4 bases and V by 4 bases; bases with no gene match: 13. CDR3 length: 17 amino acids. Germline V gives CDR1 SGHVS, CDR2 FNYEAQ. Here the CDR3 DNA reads TGTGCCAGCAGCTCAGGGCCTGGGACAGGGCTTCGAGAGACCCAGTACTTC. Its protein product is CASSSGPGTGLRETQYF.

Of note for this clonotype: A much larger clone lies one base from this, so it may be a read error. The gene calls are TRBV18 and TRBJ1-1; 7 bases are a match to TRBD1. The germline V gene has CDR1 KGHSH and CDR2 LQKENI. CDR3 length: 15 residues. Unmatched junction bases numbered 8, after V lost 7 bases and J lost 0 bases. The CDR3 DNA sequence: TGTGCCAGCTTAACGGGACAGAGAATGAACACTGAAGCTTTCTTT. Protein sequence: CASLTGQRMNTEAFF.

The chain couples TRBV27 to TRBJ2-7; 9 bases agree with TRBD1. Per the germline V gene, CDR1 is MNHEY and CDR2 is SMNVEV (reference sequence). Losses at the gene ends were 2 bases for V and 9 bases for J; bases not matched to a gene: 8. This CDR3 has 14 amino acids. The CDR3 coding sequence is TGTGCCAGCAGTTTAGACCGGGACAGGGCTCGGCAGTACTTC. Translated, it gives CASSLDRDRARQYF.

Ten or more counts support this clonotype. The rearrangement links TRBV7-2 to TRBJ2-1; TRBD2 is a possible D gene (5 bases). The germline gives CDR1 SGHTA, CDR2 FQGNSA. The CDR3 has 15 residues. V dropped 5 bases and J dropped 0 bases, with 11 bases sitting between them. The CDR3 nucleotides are TGTGCCAGCAGCCCAAAAGCGGCCTCCTACAATGAGCAGTTCTTC. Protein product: CASSPKAASYNEQFF.

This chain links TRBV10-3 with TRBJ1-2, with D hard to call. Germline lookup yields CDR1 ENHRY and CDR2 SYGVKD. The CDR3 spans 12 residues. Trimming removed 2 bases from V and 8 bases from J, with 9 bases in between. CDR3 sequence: CAISEATGGYTF. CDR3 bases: TGTGCCATCAGTGAGGCGACGGGGGGCTACACCTTC.

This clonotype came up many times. CDR3 in amino acids: CASSPGLVTEAFF. The CDR3 DNA sequence: TGTGCCAGCAGCCCGGGGTTGGTCACTGAAGCTTTCTTT. The J gene is TRBJ1-1, the V gene TRBV11-2; D remains ambiguous. Germline V gene data show CDR1 as SGHAT and CDR2 as FQNNGV. Trimming took off 5 bases at V and 4 bases at J, with 11 bases between the two ends. The CDR3 has 13 amino acids. Complete variable domain (other parts from reference TRBV11-2 and TRBJ1-1): EAGVAQSPRYKIIEKRQSVAFWCNPISGHATLYWYQQILGQGPKLLIQFQNNGVVDDSQLPKDRFSAERLKGVDSTLKIQPAKLEDSAVYLCASSPGLVTEAFFGQGTRLTVV.

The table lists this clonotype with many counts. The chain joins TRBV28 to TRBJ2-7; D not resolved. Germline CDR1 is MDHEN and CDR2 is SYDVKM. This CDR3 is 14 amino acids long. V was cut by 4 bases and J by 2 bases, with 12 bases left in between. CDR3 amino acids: CASSSPRAPYEQYF. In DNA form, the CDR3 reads TGTGCCAGCAGTTCCCCACGGGCCCCCTACGAGCAGTACTTC.

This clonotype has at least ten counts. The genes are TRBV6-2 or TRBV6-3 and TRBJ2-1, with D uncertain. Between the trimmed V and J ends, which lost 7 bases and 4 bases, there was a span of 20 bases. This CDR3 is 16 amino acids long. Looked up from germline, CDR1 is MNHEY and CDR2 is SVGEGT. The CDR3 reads CASTKPLGLGYNEQFF. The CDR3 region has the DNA TGTGCCAGCACTAAGCCTCTAGGCCTAGGGTACAATGAGCAGTTCTTC.

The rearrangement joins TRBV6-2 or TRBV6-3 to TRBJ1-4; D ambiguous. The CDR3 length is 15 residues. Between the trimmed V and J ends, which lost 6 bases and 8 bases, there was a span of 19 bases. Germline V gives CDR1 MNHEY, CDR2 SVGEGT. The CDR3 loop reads CASSPVGQWREKLFF. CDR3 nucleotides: TGTGCCAGCAGCCCCGTAGGGCAGTGGCGCGAAAAACTGTTTTTT.

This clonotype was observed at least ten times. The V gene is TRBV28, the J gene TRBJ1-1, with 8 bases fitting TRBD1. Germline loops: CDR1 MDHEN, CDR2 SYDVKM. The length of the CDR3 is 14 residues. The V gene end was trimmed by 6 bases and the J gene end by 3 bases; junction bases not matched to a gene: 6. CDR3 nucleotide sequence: TGTGCCAGCAGCGAACAGGGGGGGGACACTGAAGCTTTCTTT. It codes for CASSEQGGDTEAFF.

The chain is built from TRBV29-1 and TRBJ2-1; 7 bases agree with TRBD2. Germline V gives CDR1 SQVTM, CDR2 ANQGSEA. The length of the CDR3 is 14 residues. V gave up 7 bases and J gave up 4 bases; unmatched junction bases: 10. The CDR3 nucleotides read TGCAGCGGGGGGGGATCGGGGGAATACAATGAGCAGTTCTTC. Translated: CSGGGSGEYNEQFF.

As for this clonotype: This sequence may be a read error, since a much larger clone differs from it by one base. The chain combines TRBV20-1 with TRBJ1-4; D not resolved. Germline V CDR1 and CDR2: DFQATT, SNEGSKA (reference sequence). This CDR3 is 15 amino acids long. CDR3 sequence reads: CSARDPRPTDEKLFF. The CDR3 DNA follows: TGCAGTGCTAGAGATCCGCGTCCAACTGATGAAAAACTGTTTTTT.

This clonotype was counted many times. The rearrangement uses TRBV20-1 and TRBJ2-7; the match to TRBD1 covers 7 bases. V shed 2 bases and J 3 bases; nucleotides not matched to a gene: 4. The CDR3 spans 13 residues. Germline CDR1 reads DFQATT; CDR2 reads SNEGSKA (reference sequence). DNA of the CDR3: TGCAGTGCTAGACCGGGACAGCTCTACGAGCAGTACTTC. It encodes CSARPGQLYEQYF.

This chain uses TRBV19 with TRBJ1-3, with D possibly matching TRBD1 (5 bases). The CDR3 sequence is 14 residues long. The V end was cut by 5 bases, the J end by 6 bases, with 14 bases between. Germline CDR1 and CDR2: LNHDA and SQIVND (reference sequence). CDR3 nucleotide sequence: TGTGCCAGTAGTCCCGGAGGGGAACAAAACACCATATATTTT. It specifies CASSPGGEQNTIYF.